This T cell receptor (beta chain) was sequenced in a study of shared clonotypes between healthy human individuals. Sequencing was performed with immunoSEQ multiplex PCR; in TCRdb, only in-frame clones are kept and a portion is missing. The sample carries 2 million or so clones, approximately 94% recorded once. CD45RO negativity and positive selection for CCR7 defined naive CD8 cells, a population that excluded terminally differentiated effector memory CD45RA+ cells. There were no recent acute infections or vaccinations among the donors, who were healthy HIV-negative adults. Germline loops: CDR1 ENHRY, CDR2 SYGVKD. V lost 3 bases and J 0 bases, leaving 7 bases between the germline ends. This CDR3 region has 14 residues.

The chain links TRBV10-3 to TRBJ2-3; D is unresolved. This receptor was obtained from a man between 18 and 29 years old in good health. Sample: naive CD8+ T cells sorted from blood. The CDR3 bases are TGTGCCATCAGTGACTTCTCGAGCACAGATACGCAGTATTTT. Protein sequence: CAISDFSSTDTQYF.